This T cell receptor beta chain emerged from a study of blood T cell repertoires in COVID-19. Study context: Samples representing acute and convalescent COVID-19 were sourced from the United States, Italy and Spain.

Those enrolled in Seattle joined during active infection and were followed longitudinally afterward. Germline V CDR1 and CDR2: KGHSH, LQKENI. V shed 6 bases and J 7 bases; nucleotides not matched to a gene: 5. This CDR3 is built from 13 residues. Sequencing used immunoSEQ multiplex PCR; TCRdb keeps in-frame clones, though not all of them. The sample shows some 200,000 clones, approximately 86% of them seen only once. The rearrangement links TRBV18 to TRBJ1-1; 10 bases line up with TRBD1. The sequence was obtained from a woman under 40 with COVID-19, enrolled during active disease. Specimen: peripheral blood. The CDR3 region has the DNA TGTGCCAGCTCCAGACAGGGGGCATATGAAGCTTTCTTT. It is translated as CASSRQGAYEAFF.